The 30 T cell receptor beta chains below come from one sample, sequenced in a study of cytomegalovirus exposure and HLA in healthy donors (TCRdb year 2017). The protocol used for the library was the immunoSEQ multiplex PCR assay. For the multiplex PCR, a mixture combining 60 forward primers for TCR Vbeta segments and 13 reverse primers for TCR Jbeta segments was used. TCRdb's version of the immuneACCESS table is confined to in-frame rearrangements and falls short of the full clone set. An unresolved V gene accounts for under half of the shortfall where checked; the remainder is of unknown origin. The sample profile shows about 160,000 clones; 55% to 70% of them were found once. In total, the top ten clones hold 6% to 8.5% of the sample. The specimen was PBMCs. These receptors were obtained from a woman aged 55-69 years in good health and CMV-seropositive.

The chain employs TRBV4-1 and TRBJ2-7, with 7 bases lining up with TRBD1. CDR1 and CDR2 from the germline V gene are MGHRA and YSYEKL. The CDR3 length is 17 residues. V lost 2 bases and J lost 5; bases outside the gene matches: 15. The CDR3 DNA reads TGCGCCAGCAGCCAATCTTTTGGAGGACAGGTCATCAACGAGCAGTACTTC. This gives the protein CASSQSFGGQVINEQYF.

This chain uses TRBV28 with TRBJ1-2, with D perhaps matching TRBD1 (5 bases). CDR1 and CDR2 (germline): MDHEN, SYDVKM. V was cut by 3 bases and J by 3 bases, with 5 bases left in between. The CDR3 contains 12 residues. The CDR3 region is CASSFRDYGYTF. The CDR3, as DNA: TGTGCCAGCAGTTTCAGGGACTATGGCTACACCTTC.

The sample holds one count of this clone. V is TRBV9 and J is TRBJ1-1; D is perhaps TRBD1 (6 bases). The V gene lost 0 bases and the J gene lost 3 bases, with 12 bases spanning the gap. Germline V lookup: CDR1 SGDLS, CDR2 YYNGEE. This CDR3 comprises 15 residues. The CDR3 region is CASSVAPHRDTEAFF. CDR3 nucleotide sequence: TGTGCCAGCAGCGTAGCTCCTCACAGGGACACTGAAGCTTTCTTT. Variable domain in full (rest from reference TRBV9 and TRBJ1-1): DSGVTQTPKHLITATGQRVTLRCSPRSGDLSVYWYQQSLDQGLQFLIQYYNGEERAKGNILERFSAQQFPDLHSELNLSSLELGDSALYFCASSVAPHRDTEAFFGQGTRLTVV.

The chain links TRBV2 to TRBJ2-4; 9 bases match TRBD1. V was pared by 5 bases and J by 3 bases, with 5 bases of the junction left unmatched. CDR1 and CDR2 from the germline V gene are SNHLY and FYNNEI. The CDR3 length is 15 residues. The CDR3: CASSRTGALKNIQYF. CDR3 bases: TGTGCCAGCAGTAGGACAGGGGCACTCAAAAACATTCAGTACTTC.

A word on this clone: Within the sample, other DNA sequences also encode this same CDR3. This chain uses TRBV6-5 with TRBJ2-1; D may be TRBD2 (7 bases). The CDR3 extends over 15 amino acids. Germline CDR1 reads MNHEY; CDR2 reads SVGAGI. Between the trimmed V and J ends, which lost 8 bases and 4 bases, there was a span of 18 bases. CDR3 DNA: TGTGCCAGCTGGGAGGGGGGCGCCTCTTACAATGAGCAGTTCTTC. It translates to CASWEGGASYNEQFF.

In this sample, this clone turned up a few times. V is TRBV6-6 and J is TRBJ2-7; 8 bases are a match to TRBD1. Germline loops: CDR1 MNHNY, CDR2 SVGAGI (reference sequence). The CDR3 is 15 amino acids. V gave up 3 bases and J gave up 4 bases; unmatched junction bases: 8. The CDR3 loop reads CASSYPPGGRYEQYF. DNA for the CDR3: TGTGCCAGCAGTTATCCGCCAGGGGGCAGGTACGAGCAGTACTTC.

The chain couples TRBV7-3 to TRBJ2-5; D perhaps matches TRBD2 (6 bases). The CDR3 is made up of 15 amino acids. CDR1 and CDR2 (germline): SGHTA, FQGTGA. Trimming left V 1 base short and J 4 bases short, with 13 bases between. CDR3 in amino acids: CASSLNHGSSETQYF. CDR3 DNA: TGTGCCAGCAGCTTAAATCACGGGAGCTCAGAGACCCAGTACTTC.

The chain is built from TRBV19 and TRBJ2-1, with D unresolved. The V and J ends lost 6 bases and 3 bases respectively, with 3 bases between them. Germline lookup yields CDR1 LNHDA and CDR2 SQIVND (reference sequence). This CDR3 has 11 residues. Here the CDR3 DNA reads TGTGCCAGTAGCTTCTACAATGAGCAGTTCTTC. This encodes CASSFYNEQFF. Based on the CDR3 plus reference TRBV19 and TRBJ2-1, the full variable domain is DGGITQSPKYLFRKEGQNVTLSCEQNLNHDAMYWYRQDPGQGLRLIYYSQIVNDFQKGDIAEGYSVSREKKESFPLTVTSAQKNPTAFYLCASSFYNEQFFGPGTRLTVL.

The gene calls are TRBV5-1 and TRBJ2-7; 8 bases are shared with TRBD2. Germline trimming cut 0 bases from V and 0 bases from J; bases unmatched to any gene: 11. CDR1 is SGHRS, CDR2 YFSETQ, per germline. CDR3 length: 18 residues. The CDR3 DNA reads TGCGCCAGCAGCTTGGCCAGTAATAGCGGGACCTACTCCTACGAGCAGTACTTC. Its translation: CASSLASNSGTYSYEQYF.

The gene calls are TRBV5-6 and TRBJ1-2; possible D gene TRBD1, 5 bases. The CDR3 runs to 15 residues. The V end lost 3 bases, the J end lost 0 bases, and 12 bases lay between the germline ends. Germline CDR1 SGHDT, CDR2 YYEEEE. The CDR3: CASSSSGASNYGYTF. The CDR3 DNA follows: TGTGCCAGCAGCTCTAGTGGGGCATCTAACTATGGCTACACCTTC.

The rearrangement joins TRBV5-4 to TRBJ2-5; D gene unclear. Per germline, CDR1 SGHNT and CDR2 YYREEE (reference sequence). This CDR3 is built from 14 residues. V lost 4 bases and J 2 bases, leaving 12 bases between the germline ends. CDR3 in DNA: TGTGCCAGCAGCCCGTTAACCAGTCAAGAGACCCAGTACTTC. Protein: CASSPLTSQETQYF.

V is TRBV27 and J is TRBJ2-7; 14 bases match TRBD2. The CDR3 is made up of 15 amino acids. V lost 5 bases, J lost 5 bases, and 5 bases stayed unmatched. Germline V gives CDR1 MNHEY, CDR2 SMNVEV (reference sequence). In nucleotides, the CDR3 is TGTGCCAGCAGTCCCACGGGACTAGCGGGAGACGAGCAGTACTTC. This encodes CASSPTGLAGDEQYF.

CDR3 nucleotide sequence: TGTGCCAGCAGCCCAATAGAAAGCAATCAGCCCCAGCATTTT. It translates to CASSPIESNQPQHF. The chain uses TRBV6-5 and TRBJ1-5; D remains unclear. Trimming cost V 6 bases and J 1 base, with 10 bases left between them. The germline V gene has CDR1 MNHEY and CDR2 SVGAGI. The CDR3 is 14 residues long.

In this sample, this clone turned up a few times. The rearrangement uses TRBV28 and TRBJ2-6; D ambiguous. This CDR3 spans 14 amino acids. The germline CDR1 and CDR2 sequences are MDHEN and SYDVKM. With 3 bases removed from V and 3 bases from J, the gap between germline ends came to 6 bases. In nucleotides, the CDR3 is TGTGCCAGCAGTTTGGCTAGTGGGGCCAACGTCCTGACTTTC. As protein: CASSLASGANVLTF.

This clone has just a few counts. The chain recombines TRBV7-3 with TRBJ2-2; TRBD2 agrees at 8 bases. The CDR3 is 17 residues long. V trimming: 1 base; J trimming: 0 bases; junction bases outside the gene matches: 4. Germline CDR1 and CDR2: SGHTA and FQGTGA. This CDR3 reads CASSLSLGLANTGELFF. Written as DNA, the CDR3 is TGTGCCAGCAGCTTAAGTTTGGGACTAGCGAACACCGGGGAGCTGTTTTTT.

The CDR3 coding sequence is TGTGCCAGCAGCGAACAGGGGTATGGCTACACCTTC. It is translated as CASSEQGYGYTF. This chain connects TRBV5-4 to TRBJ1-2, with 7 bases aligning to TRBD1. Losses at the gene ends were 4 bases for V and 5 bases for J; bases not matched to a gene: 2. The CDR3 is made up of 12 amino acids. Looked up from germline, CDR1 is SGHNT and CDR2 is YYREEE (reference sequence).

The V call is TRBV21-1, the J call TRBJ2-7; the table's TRBD2 call for D was not verified on the DNA. TRBV21-1 is a documented pseudogene. The CDR3 loop spans 17 amino acids. In DNA, the CDR3 is TGTGCCAGCAGCGTGATAGGGACTAGCGGGCTGAAGAGGGAGCAGTACTTC. This translates into CASSVIGTSGLKREQYF.

This rearrangement joins TRBV5-1 to TRBJ2-3, with a weak D call TRBD2 (6 bases). This CDR3 region has 14 residues. Trimming took 2 bases from V and 5 from J, leaving 12 bases between them. Looked up from germline, CDR1 is SGHRS and CDR2 is YFSETQ. As DNA, the CDR3 is TGCGCCAGCAGCTTCGGGAGAGAGGGAGATACGCAGTATTTT. Translation gives CASSFGREGDTQYF.

In nucleotides, the CDR3 is TGTGCCAGCAGCCTCACAGGGGGAACGGATACGCAGTATTTT. As protein: CASSLTGGTDTQYF. This chain joins TRBV11-2 and TRBJ2-3; 8 positions agree with TRBD1. Unmatched junction bases numbered 7, after V lost 5 bases and J lost 6 bases. The CDR3 spans 14 residues. Per germline, CDR1 SGHAT and CDR2 FQNNGV.

This chain uses TRBV6-5 with TRBJ1-5, with D tentatively TRBD1 (6 bases). CDR1 is MNHEY, CDR2 SVGAGI, per germline. Trimming shortened V by 6 bases and J by 0 bases, and 12 bases separated the two germline ends. This CDR3 spans 15 amino acids. The CDR3 nucleotides read TGTGCCAGCAGCGCGACAGGTTATAGCAATCAGCCCCAGCATTTT. Translated: CASSATGYSNQPQHF.

V gene TRBV19 combines with J gene TRBJ2-6; possibly TRBD1 for D (5 bases). The germline V gene encodes CDR1 LNHDA and CDR2 SQIVND (reference sequence). Trimming left V 1 base short and J 0 bases short, with 22 bases between. The CDR3 sequence is 21 residues long. The CDR3 DNA sequence: TGTGCCAGTAGTATAGGGCCCAGGGCCCCGGCCTTGATCTCTGGGGCCAACGTCCTGACTTTC. Protein product: CASSIGPRAPALISGANVLTF. Full variable domain (outside the CDR3, taken from reference TRBV19 and TRBJ2-6): DGGITQSPKYLFRKEGQNVTLSCEQNLNHDAMYWYRQDPGQGLRLIYYSQIVNDFQKGDIAEGYSVSREKKESFPLTVTSAQKNPTAFYLCASSIGPRAPALISGANVLTFGAGSRLTVL.

The chain uses TRBV1 and TRBJ1-1; TRBD1, the table's D call, was not compared with the DNA. TRBV1 is a listed pseudogene. The CDR3 is made up of 20 amino acids. The CDR3 loop is CTSSQDGKEEGQGLNTEAFF. The CDR3 region has the DNA TGCACCAGCAGCCAAGACGGAAAGGAAGAGGGACAGGGCCTGAACACTGAAGCTTTCTTT.

V and J are TRBV7-3 and TRBJ2-3, with TRBD1 matching 8 bases. This CDR3 has 17 residues. Looked up from germline, CDR1 is SGHTA and CDR2 is FQGTGA. Trimming at V came to 1 base and at J to 4 bases, leaving 10 bases not matched to a gene. The CDR3 protein is CASSLKATGTGSDTQYF. In DNA, the CDR3 is TGTGCCAGCAGCTTAAAAGCAACCGGGACAGGATCAGATACGCAGTATTTT.

The J gene is TRBJ2-5, the V gene TRBV2; 13 bases are a match to TRBD2. This CDR3 region has 16 residues. V was clipped by 7 bases and J by 4 bases; unmatched bases: 9. Germline V gives CDR1 SNHLY, CDR2 FYNNEI. DNA for the CDR3: TGTGCCAGCATTGGACTAGCGGGAGCTGACCGAGAGACCCAGTACTTC. Translated, it gives CASIGLAGADRETQYF.

V gene TRBV29-1 combines with J gene TRBJ2-3; a weak D match, TRBD1 (6 bases). Germline CDR1 SQVTM, CDR2 ANQGSEA. V dropped 7 bases and J dropped 11 bases, with 28 bases sitting between them. This CDR3 is 15 amino acids long. The CDR3 sequence: CSGATGLLSGGRQYF. CDR3 in DNA: TGCAGCGGTGCCACAGGGTTGCTTTCCGGTGGTCGGCAGTATTTT.

V is TRBV27 and J is TRBJ2-1, with D possibly matching TRBD2 (5 bases). V was pared by 6 bases and J by 8 bases, with 11 bases between. The CDR3 is 12 amino acids. Germline V gene sequence: CDR1 MNHEY, CDR2 SMNVEV (reference sequence). CDR3 residues: CASRTKTDEQFF. The CDR3 DNA sequence: TGTGCCAGCAGGACTAAGACGGATGAGCAGTTCTTC.

This chain connects TRBV5-6 to TRBJ2-2; TRBD1 aligns across 8 bases. Germline CDR1 reads SGHDT; CDR2 reads YYEEEE. The CDR3 is 16 amino acids. J gave up 4 bases and V 0 bases, and 5 bases lay outside the gene matches. For the CDR3, the DNA is TGTGCCAGCAGCTTGGTTGGGACAGGTCCCACCGGGGAGCTGTTTTTT. The encoded protein is CASSLVGTGPTGELFF.

The V and J genes are TRBV30 and TRBJ2-1, with 11 bases lining up with TRBD1. V lost 3 bases, J lost 7 bases, and 5 bases stayed unmatched. This CDR3 comprises 14 residues. The V gene's germline CDR1 is GTSNPN and CDR2 SVGIG (reference sequence). DNA for the CDR3: TGTGCCTGGAGGGACAGGGGGCGCTTTAATGAGCAGTTCTTC. Protein sequence: CAWRDRGRFNEQFF.

This chain links TRBV7-9 with TRBJ2-3; TRBD1 matches 8 bases. The CDR3 loop spans 15 amino acids. CDR1 is SEHNR and CDR2 is FQNEAQ in the germline V gene (reference sequence). The V segment lost 3 bases and the J segment 2 bases; nucleotides outside the gene matches: 4. The CDR3, as DNA: TGTGCCAGCAGCTTTGGGACAGGACACACAGATACGCAGTATTTT. Translated, it gives CASSFGTGHTDTQYF.

The V call is TRBV7-9, the J call TRBJ2-1, with TRBD1 matching over 10 bases. The trim removed 3 bases at V and 0 bases at J, leaving 2 bases unmatched. CDR3 length: 16 residues. Germline CDR1 is SEHNR and CDR2 is FQNEAQ (reference sequence). CDR3 sequence: CASSLDRGASYNEQFF. The DNA for the CDR3 is TGTGCCAGCAGCTTGGACAGGGGGGCCTCCTACAATGAGCAGTTCTTC.